This T cell receptor beta chain was recovered during a study of identical twins. Study conclusions and caveats: The more abundant beta clonotypes in cord blood had fewer insertions, and memory repertoires did not show this. Sequences that were beta out-of-frame showed weaker excess twin sharing.

This clonotype was detected only a few times. Its antigen remains unknown. The CDR3 has 18 residues. With template switching, a universal primer site was added, and the cDNA carried unique molecular identifiers. TCRdb used MiXCR to reprocess the 5' RACE reads, holding one entry per CDR3 protein. The sample shows 650,000 to 800,000 distinct CDR3 sequences, less than 10% of them seen only once. These records were also assigned to another study, of yellow fever vaccine responses in identical twins.

The TCR was taken from a woman aged 18 to 35 in good health. The chain combines TRBV21-1 with TRBJ2-1; the table assigns TRBD2, which was not confirmed against the DNA. TRBV21-1 is recorded as a pseudogene. Material: PBMCs. As DNA, the CDR3 is TGTGCCAGCAGCAAGGGGCCCCGAAGTTCCGTTTCCTACAATGAGCAGTTCTTC. Its translation is CASSKGPRSSVSYNEQFF.